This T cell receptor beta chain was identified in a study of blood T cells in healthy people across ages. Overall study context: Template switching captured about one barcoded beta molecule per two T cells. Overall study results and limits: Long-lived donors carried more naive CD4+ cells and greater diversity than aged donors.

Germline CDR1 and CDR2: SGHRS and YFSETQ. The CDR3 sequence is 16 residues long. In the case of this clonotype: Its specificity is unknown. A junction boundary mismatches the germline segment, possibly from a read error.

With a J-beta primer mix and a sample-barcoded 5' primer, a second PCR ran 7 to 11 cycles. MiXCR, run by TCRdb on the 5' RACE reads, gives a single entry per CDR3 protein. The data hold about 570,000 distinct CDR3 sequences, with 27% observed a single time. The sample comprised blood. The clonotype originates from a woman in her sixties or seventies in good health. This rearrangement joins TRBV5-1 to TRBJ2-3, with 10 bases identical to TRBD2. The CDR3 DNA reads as TGCGCCTGCAGCCTAGAACTAGCGGGGTCTCCAGATACGCAGTATTTT. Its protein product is CACSLELAGSPDTQYF.